This T cell receptor (beta chain) stems from a study of T cell repertoires in cytomegalovirus infection. Study overall: It was the public TCR beta signatures that indicated both CMV infection and matching HLA type. Notes on the study in general: Cumulated frequencies of public TCR beta families served to identify carriers of CMV plus the relevant HLA.

TCRdb processed the reads anew with MiXCR; each CDR3 protein has one entry. The sample yields hundreds of thousands of distinct CDR3 sequences, approximately 10% seen once. Germline V gene lookup returns CDR1 SNHLY and CDR2 FYNNEI. The CDR3 length equals 12 residues, ends included. Details on this clonotype: Its antigen is undetermined. Because the CDR3's place on the DNA is in doubt, the DNA is left out and the CDR3 is given as listed by TCRdb.

The sequence derives from a human donor in good health (CMV status not recorded). Some clones in this sample may be carry-over from other donors' samples. The material sequenced was PBMCs. The chain is built from TRBV2 and TRBJ2-7; the table's TRBD1 call for D was not verified on the DNA. CDR3 sequence reads: CASILGGYEQYF.